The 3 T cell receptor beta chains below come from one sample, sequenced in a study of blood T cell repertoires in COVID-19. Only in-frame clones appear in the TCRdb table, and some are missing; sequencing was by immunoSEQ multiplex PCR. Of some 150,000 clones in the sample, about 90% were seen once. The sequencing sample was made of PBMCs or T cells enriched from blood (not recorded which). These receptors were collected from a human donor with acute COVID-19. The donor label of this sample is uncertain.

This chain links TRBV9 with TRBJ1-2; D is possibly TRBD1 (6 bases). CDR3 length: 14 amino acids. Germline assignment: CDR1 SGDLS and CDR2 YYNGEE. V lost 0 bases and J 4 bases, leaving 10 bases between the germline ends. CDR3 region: CASSVGNRAYGYTF. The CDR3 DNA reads TGTGCCAGCAGCGTAGGAAACAGGGCCTATGGCTACACCTTC.

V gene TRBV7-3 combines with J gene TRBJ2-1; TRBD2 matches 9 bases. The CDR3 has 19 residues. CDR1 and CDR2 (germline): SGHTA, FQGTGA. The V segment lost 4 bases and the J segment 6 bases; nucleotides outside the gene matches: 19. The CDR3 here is CASSSRPSRGGAWGNEQFF. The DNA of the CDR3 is TGTGCCAGCAGCTCCAGACCTTCTCGCGGGGGGGCCTGGGGCAATGAGCAGTTCTTC.

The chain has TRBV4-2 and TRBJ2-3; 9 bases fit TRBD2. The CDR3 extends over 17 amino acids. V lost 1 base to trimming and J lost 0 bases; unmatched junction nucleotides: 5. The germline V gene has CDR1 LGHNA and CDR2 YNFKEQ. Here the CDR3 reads CASSQGVAGGSTDTQYF. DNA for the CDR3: TGTGCCAGCAGCCAAGGGGTGGCGGGGGGGAGCACAGATACGCAGTATTTT.